This is a list of T cell receptor beta chains from one sample in a study of blood T cell repertoires in COVID-19. Clones were sequenced by immunoSEQ multiplex PCR, and TCRdb holds only the in-frame ones, with some missing. This table holds over 250,000 clones, approximately 85% found once. Material for sequencing was peripheral blood. Receptors originate from a man aged 50-60 years with active or convalescent COVID-19. The CDR3 runs from the conserved cysteine through the conserved F or W. The order of the fields is D gene, clone size, V gene, J gene, CDR3 protein, CDR3 DNA. A D gene is named only where the DNA matches it firmly. Clone size is not always given. Where it is, it says once, few, many or a class for expanded clones.

d_call: TRBD1
clone_size: .
v_call: TRBV5-1
j_call: TRBJ2-2
cdr3_aa: CASSWGQGLGGELFF
cdr3_nt: TGCGCCAGCAGCTGGGGACAGGGTCTTGGCGGGGAGCTGTTTTTT

d_call: .
clone_size: few
v_call: TRBV2
j_call: TRBJ1-2
cdr3_aa: CASSYNNGYTF
cdr3_nt: TGTGCCAGCAGCTATAATAATGGCTACACCTTC

d_call: TRBD2
clone_size: .
v_call: TRBV30
j_call: TRBJ2-7
cdr3_aa: CAGWGGRADHEQYF
cdr3_nt: TGTGCCGGTTGGGGCGGGAGGGCCGATCACGAGCAGTACTTC

d_call: .
clone_size: .
v_call: TRBV12-3/TRBV12-4
j_call: TRBJ1-4
cdr3_aa: CASSFGRGELFF
cdr3_nt: TGTGCCAGCAGTTTCGGTCGGGGGGAACTGTTTTTT

d_call: .
clone_size: .
v_call: TRBV2
j_call: TRBJ1-6
cdr3_aa: CASRVTVSYNSPLHF
cdr3_nt: TGTGCCAGCAGAGTCACAGTTTCCTATAATTCACCCCTCCACTTT

d_call: .
clone_size: .
v_call: TRBV28
j_call: TRBJ2-6
cdr3_aa: CASKGPGSSGANVLTF
cdr3_nt: TGTGCCAGCAAGGGCCCAGGGTCCTCTGGGGCCAACGTCCTGACTTTC

d_call: TRBD2
clone_size: .
v_call: TRBV7-2
j_call: TRBJ2-3
cdr3_aa: CASSVGTSGNTQYF
cdr3_nt: TGTGCCAGCAGCGTCGGGACTAGCGGGAATACGCAGTATTTT

d_call: TRBD1
clone_size: .
v_call: TRBV28
j_call: TRBJ1-1
cdr3_aa: CASSPHQGGTEAFF
cdr3_nt: TGTGCCAGCAGCCCACATCAGGGGGGCACTGAAGCTTTCTTT

d_call: .
clone_size: .
v_call: TRBV9
j_call: TRBJ1-2
cdr3_aa: CASSVATSANYGYTF
cdr3_nt: TGTGCCAGCAGCGTAGCTACGTCGGCTAACTATGGCTACACCTTC

d_call: TRBD2
clone_size: .
v_call: TRBV10-1
j_call: TRBJ2-2
cdr3_aa: CASSESVLAGAGELFF
cdr3_nt: TGCGCCAGCAGTGAGTCGGTACTAGCGGGAGCCGGGGAGCTGTTTTTT

d_call: TRBD1
clone_size: .
v_call: TRBV6-5
j_call: TRBJ1-2
cdr3_aa: CASSDRGRSNYGYTF
cdr3_nt: TGTGCCAGCAGCGACAGGGGGCGTTCTAACTATGGCTACACCTTC

d_call: .
clone_size: .
v_call: TRBV3-1/TRBV3-2
j_call: TRBJ1-4
cdr3_aa: CASSQGPGRSTNEKLFF
cdr3_nt: TGTGCCAGCAGCCAAGGGCCAGGGCGATCAACTAATGAAAAACTGTTTTTT

d_call: .
clone_size: .
v_call: TRBV15
j_call: TRBJ2-1
cdr3_aa: CATSRTYPNEQFF
cdr3_nt: TGTGCCACCAGCAGAACCTATCCCAATGAGCAGTTCTTC

d_call: TRBD2
clone_size: once
v_call: TRBV7-9
j_call: TRBJ2-1
cdr3_aa: CASSSRVRGDYNEQFF
cdr3_nt: TGTGCCAGCAGCTCTAGGGTGCGGGGGGATTACAATGAGCAGTTCTTC

d_call: .
clone_size: few
v_call: TRBV24-1
j_call: TRBJ1-1
cdr3_aa: CATRARDTKNTEAFF
cdr3_nt: TGTGCCACCAGGGCCCGGGACACTAAGAACACTGAAGCTTTCTTT

d_call: TRBD2
clone_size: .
v_call: TRBV18
j_call: TRBJ2-7
cdr3_aa: CASSPQTSGITYEQYF
cdr3_nt: TGTGCCAGCTCACCTCAGACTAGCGGGATCACCTACGAGCAGTACTTC

d_call: .
clone_size: .
v_call: TRBV2
j_call: TRBJ2-1
cdr3_aa: CASSEDRSYNEQFF
cdr3_nt: TGTGCCAGCAGTGAGGATAGGAGCTACAATGAGCAGTTCTTC

d_call: .
clone_size: .
v_call: TRBV27
j_call: TRBJ1-1
cdr3_aa: CASSFRRAAEAFF
cdr3_nt: TGTGCCAGCAGTTTTAGGCGGGCGGCTGAAGCTTTCTTT

d_call: .
clone_size: once
v_call: TRBV6-2/TRBV6-3
j_call: TRBJ1-2
cdr3_aa: CASSRGLYLTNYGYTF
cdr3_nt: TGTGCCAGCAGCCGAGGGCTTTATTTGACTAACTATGGCTACACCTTC

d_call: .
clone_size: .
v_call: TRBV5-6
j_call: TRBJ1-1
cdr3_aa: CASSLTDNTEAFF
cdr3_nt: TGTGCCAGCAGCTTGACAGATAACACTGAAGCTTTCTTT

d_call: TRBD1
clone_size: .
v_call: TRBV28
j_call: TRBJ1-3
cdr3_aa: CASSSRQGDLNTIYF
cdr3_nt: TGTGCCAGCAGTAGCAGACAGGGGGATCTCAACACCATATATTTT

d_call: TRBD2
clone_size: .
v_call: TRBV10-3
j_call: TRBJ2-2
cdr3_aa: CAIKTSGANTGELFF
cdr3_nt: TGTGCCATCAAGACTAGCGGGGCGAACACCGGGGAGCTGTTTTTT

d_call: TRBD2
clone_size: .
v_call: TRBV3-1/TRBV3-2
j_call: TRBJ2-7
cdr3_aa: CASSRPPSAGGSYEQYF
cdr3_nt: TGTGCCAGCAGCCGCCCCCCCTCAGCGGGAGGGTCCTACGAGCAGTACTTC

d_call: .
clone_size: .
v_call: TRBV2
j_call: TRBJ1-6
cdr3_aa: CASSDGGQTFSPLHF
cdr3_nt: TGTGCCAGCAGCGATGGTGGACAGACCTTTTCACCCCTCCACTTT

d_call: .
clone_size: .
v_call: TRBV19
j_call: TRBJ2-1
cdr3_aa: CASSILGGESEQFF
cdr3_nt: TGTGCCAGTAGTATTCTAGGGGGGGAAAGTGAGCAGTTCTTC

d_call: TRBD2
clone_size: .
v_call: TRBV19
j_call: TRBJ2-7
cdr3_aa: CASSIAKAGAYEQYF
cdr3_nt: TGTGCCAGTAGTATCGCAAAAGCGGGAGCCTACGAGCAGTACTTC

d_call: .
clone_size: once
v_call: TRBV5-1
j_call: TRBJ1-2
cdr3_aa: CASSLGILTTALWNGYTF
cdr3_nt: TGCGCCAGCAGCTTGGGGATCCTAACGACAGCTTTATGGAATGGCTACACCTTC

d_call: TRBD2
clone_size: .
v_call: TRBV2
j_call: TRBJ2-4
cdr3_aa: CASSLGLAVIDIQYF
cdr3_nt: TGTGCCAGCAGTCTCGGACTAGCGGTTATCGACATTCAGTACTTC

d_call: .
clone_size: .
v_call: TRBV29-1
j_call: TRBJ1-1
cdr3_aa: CSVQGRGGRTEAFF
cdr3_nt: TGCAGCGTTCAGGGGCGGGGGGGCCGGACTGAAGCTTTCTTT

d_call: .
clone_size: .
v_call: TRBV28
j_call: TRBJ1-5
cdr3_aa: CASTGGGLSQPQHF
cdr3_nt: TGTGCCAGCACGGGTGGGGGGTTAAGTCAGCCCCAGCATTTT

d_call: TRBD2
clone_size: once
v_call: TRBV5-5
j_call: TRBJ2-7
cdr3_aa: CASSLFSGDYEQYF
cdr3_nt: TGTGCCAGCAGCTTGTTTAGCGGGGATTACGAGCAGTACTTC

d_call: TRBD2
clone_size: .
v_call: TRBV19
j_call: TRBJ2-7
cdr3_aa: CASSIVAGLEQYF
cdr3_nt: TGTGCCAGTAGTATAGTAGCGGGACTAGAGCAGTACTTC

d_call: TRBD1
clone_size: .
v_call: TRBV7-9
j_call: TRBJ1-4
cdr3_aa: CASSSPLETGGVEKLFF
cdr3_nt: TGTGCCAGCAGCTCCCCCTTAGAGACAGGGGGGGTCGAGAAACTGTTTTTT

d_call: .
clone_size: few
v_call: TRBV12-3/TRBV12-4
j_call: TRBJ1-6
cdr3_aa: CASSSSVAGTLHF
cdr3_nt: TGTGCCAGCAGTTCCTCGGTCGCGGGAACCCTCCACTTT

d_call: TRBD1
clone_size: .
v_call: TRBV9
j_call: TRBJ2-1
cdr3_aa: CASSSRGRGSYNEQFF
cdr3_nt: TGTGCCAGCAGCTCCAGGGGGCGAGGCTCCTACAATGAGCAGTTCTTC

d_call: .
clone_size: .
v_call: TRBV5-1
j_call: TRBJ1-2
cdr3_aa: CASSYGSGQYGYTF
cdr3_nt: TGCGCCAGCAGCTATGGATCCGGACAGTATGGCTACACCTTC

d_call: TRBD2
clone_size: once
v_call: TRBV2
j_call: TRBJ2-1
cdr3_aa: CASSVLSSGSNEQFF
cdr3_nt: TGTGCCAGCAGTGTTTTGTCTAGCGGGAGTAATGAGCAGTTCTTC

d_call: TRBD1
clone_size: .
v_call: TRBV19
j_call: TRBJ2-3
cdr3_aa: CASRRQGSTDTQYF
cdr3_nt: TGTGCCAGTCGGCGACAGGGAAGCACAGATACGCAGTATTTT

d_call: TRBD1
clone_size: .
v_call: TRBV4-2
j_call: TRBJ2-5
cdr3_aa: CASSQGRTGGQETQYF
cdr3_nt: TGTGCCAGCAGCCAAGGAAGGACAGGGGGGCAAGAGACCCAGTACTTC

d_call: .
clone_size: .
v_call: TRBV5-1
j_call: TRBJ2-7
cdr3_aa: CASSSHYEQYF
cdr3_nt: TGCGCCAGCAGCAGCCACTACGAGCAGTACTTC

d_call: .
clone_size: .
v_call: TRBV30
j_call: TRBJ1-3
cdr3_aa: CAWTGEIRNTIYF
cdr3_nt: TGTGCCTGGACAGGGGAGATCAGAAACACCATATATTTT

d_call: .
clone_size: .
v_call: TRBV11-3
j_call: TRBJ1-1
cdr3_aa: CASSLSPNGEAFF
cdr3_nt: TGTGCCAGCAGCCTCTCCCCAAACGGGGAAGCTTTCTTT

d_call: .
clone_size: .
v_call: TRBV30
j_call: TRBJ1-3
cdr3_aa: CAWRTYRGFSGNTIYF
cdr3_nt: TGTGCCTGGAGAACCTACCGGGGGTTCTCTGGAAACACCATATATTTT

d_call: .
clone_size: few
v_call: TRBV29-1
j_call: TRBJ2-7
cdr3_aa: CSAGEGRSYEQYF
cdr3_nt: TGCAGCGCAGGGGAAGGGAGGTCCTACGAGCAGTACTTC

d_call: TRBD2
clone_size: .
v_call: TRBV27
j_call: TRBJ2-1
cdr3_aa: CASTSLGGDAFSYNEQFF
cdr3_nt: TGTGCCAGCACCTCCTTGGGAGGGGACGCTTTCTCCTACAATGAGCAGTTCTTC

d_call: TRBD1
clone_size: once
v_call: TRBV25-1
j_call: TRBJ1-6
cdr3_aa: CASSELRGPSYNSPLHF
cdr3_nt: TGTGCCAGCAGTGAACTCAGGGGGCCCTCCTATAATTCACCCCTCCACTTT

d_call: .
clone_size: once
v_call: TRBV19
j_call: TRBJ2-2
cdr3_aa: CASSSGSDTGELFF
cdr3_nt: TGTGCCAGTAGTTCCGGGAGCGACACCGGGGAGCTGTTTTTT

d_call: .
clone_size: .
v_call: TRBV5-1
j_call: TRBJ2-2
cdr3_aa: CASSRGQGFNTGELFF
cdr3_nt: TGCGCCAGCAGCCGAGGGCAAGGTTTTAACACCGGGGAGCTGTTTTTT

d_call: .
clone_size: once
v_call: TRBV7-9
j_call: TRBJ1-1
cdr3_aa: CVSSLSRGGNTEAFF
cdr3_nt: TGTGTCAGCAGCCTGTCAAGAGGGGGGAACACTGAAGCTTTCTTT

d_call: .
clone_size: .
v_call: TRBV5-1
j_call: TRBJ2-5
cdr3_aa: CASRNEETQYF
cdr3_nt: TGCGCCAGCCGCAACGAGGAGACCCAGTACTTC

d_call: TRBD2
clone_size: .
v_call: TRBV7-2
j_call: TRBJ2-1
cdr3_aa: CASSQRGLAGNNEQFF
cdr3_nt: TGTGCCAGCAGCCAGAGGGGACTAGCGGGTAACAATGAGCAGTTCTTC

d_call: .
clone_size: .
v_call: TRBV7-3
j_call: TRBJ2-5
cdr3_aa: CASSLDGRAGETQYF
cdr3_nt: TGTGCCAGCAGCTTAGACGGGCGGGCTGGGGAGACCCAGTACTTC

d_call: TRBD2
clone_size: few
v_call: TRBV27
j_call: TRBJ2-2
cdr3_aa: CASSSLADGFTGELFF
cdr3_nt: TGTGCCAGCAGTTCCCTAGCGGATGGATTCACCGGGGAGCTGTTTTTT

d_call: .
clone_size: .
v_call: TRBV7-2
j_call: TRBJ2-3
cdr3_aa: CASSPTSVGRGPDTQYF
cdr3_nt: TGTGCCAGCAGCCCGACCTCAGTCGGGAGAGGACCAGATACGCAGTATTTT

d_call: .
clone_size: .
v_call: TRBV3-1/TRBV3-2
j_call: TRBJ1-1
cdr3_aa: CASRPRKGHTEAFF
cdr3_nt: TGTGCCAGCAGACCTCGGAAGGGGCACACTGAAGCTTTCTTT

d_call: .
clone_size: once
v_call: TRBV27
j_call: TRBJ2-7
cdr3_aa: CASSLSQESSYEQYF
cdr3_nt: TGTGCCAGCAGTTTGTCACAGGAGAGCTCCTACGAGCAGTACTTC

d_call: TRBD1
clone_size: .
v_call: TRBV7-2
j_call: TRBJ1-1
cdr3_aa: CASSHPRGTGATEAFF
cdr3_nt: TGTGCCAGCAGCCACCCCCGAGGGACAGGGGCCACTGAAGCTTTCTTT

d_call: .
clone_size: .
v_call: TRBV19
j_call: TRBJ1-1
cdr3_aa: CASSPRERTEAFF
cdr3_nt: TGTGCCAGTAGTCCCAGGGAACGCACTGAAGCTTTCTTT

d_call: TRBD1
clone_size: .
v_call: TRBV4-1
j_call: TRBJ1-4
cdr3_aa: CASSQSTGGGEKLFF
cdr3_nt: TGCGCCAGCAGCCAGTCCACAGGGGGCGGTGAAAAACTGTTTTTT